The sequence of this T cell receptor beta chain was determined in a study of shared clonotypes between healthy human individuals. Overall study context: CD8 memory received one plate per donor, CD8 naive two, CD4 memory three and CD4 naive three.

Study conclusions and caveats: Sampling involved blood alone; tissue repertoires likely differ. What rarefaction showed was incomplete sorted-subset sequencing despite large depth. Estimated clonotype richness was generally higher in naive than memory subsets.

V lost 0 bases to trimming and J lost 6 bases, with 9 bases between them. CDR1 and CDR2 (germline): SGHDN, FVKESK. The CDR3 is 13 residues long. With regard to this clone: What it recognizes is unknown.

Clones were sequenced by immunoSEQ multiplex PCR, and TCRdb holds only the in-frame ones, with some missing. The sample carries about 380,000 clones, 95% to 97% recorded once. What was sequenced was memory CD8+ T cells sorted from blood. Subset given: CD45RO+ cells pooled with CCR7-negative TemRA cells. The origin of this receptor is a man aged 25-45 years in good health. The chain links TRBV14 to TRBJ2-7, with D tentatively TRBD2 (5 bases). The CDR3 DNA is TGTGCCAGCAGCCAAGATTTGGGAGCCGAGCAGTACTTC. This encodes CASSQDLGAEQYF.